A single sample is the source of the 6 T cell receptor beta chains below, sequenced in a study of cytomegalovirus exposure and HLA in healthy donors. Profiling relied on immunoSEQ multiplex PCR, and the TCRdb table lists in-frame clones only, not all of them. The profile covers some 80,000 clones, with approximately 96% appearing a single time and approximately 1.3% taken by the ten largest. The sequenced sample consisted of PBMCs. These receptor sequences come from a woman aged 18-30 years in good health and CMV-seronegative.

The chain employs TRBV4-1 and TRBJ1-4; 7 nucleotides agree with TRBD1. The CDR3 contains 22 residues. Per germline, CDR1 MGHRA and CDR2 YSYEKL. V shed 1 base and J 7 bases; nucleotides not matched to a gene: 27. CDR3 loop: CASSQVYFLQGSISEGGEKLFF. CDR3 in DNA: TGCGCCAGCAGCCAAGTTTACTTCCTACAGGGGAGTATCTCGGAGGGAGGTGAAAAACTGTTTTTT.

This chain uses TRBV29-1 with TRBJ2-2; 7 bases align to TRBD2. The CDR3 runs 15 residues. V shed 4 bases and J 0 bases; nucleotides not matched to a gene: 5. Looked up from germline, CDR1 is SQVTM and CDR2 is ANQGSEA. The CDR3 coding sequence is TGCAGCGTTGGTCCTAGCGGAACGAACACCGGGGAGCTGTTTTTT. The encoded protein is CSVGPSGTNTGELFF.

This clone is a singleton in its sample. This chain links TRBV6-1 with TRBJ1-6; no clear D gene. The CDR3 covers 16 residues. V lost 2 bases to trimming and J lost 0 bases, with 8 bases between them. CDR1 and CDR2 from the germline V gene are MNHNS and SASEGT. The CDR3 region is CASSETENSYNSPLHF. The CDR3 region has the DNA TGTGCCAGCAGTGAAACAGAAAACTCCTATAATTCACCCCTCCACTTT.

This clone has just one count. CDR3 residues: CASSLDNRGVGNEKLFF. The CDR3 region has the DNA TGTGCCAGCAGCTTGGACAACAGGGGCGTGGGTAATGAAAAACTGTTTTTT. The rearrangement joins TRBV5-6 to TRBJ1-4; 7 bases agree with TRBD1. The germline gives CDR1 SGHDT, CDR2 YYEEEE. J lost 4 bases, V lost 0 bases, and 9 bases had no gene match. The CDR3 contains 17 residues.

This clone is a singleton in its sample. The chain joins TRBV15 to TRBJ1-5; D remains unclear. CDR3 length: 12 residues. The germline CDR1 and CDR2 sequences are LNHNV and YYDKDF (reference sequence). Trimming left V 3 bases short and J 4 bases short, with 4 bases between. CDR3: CATSSPNQPQHF. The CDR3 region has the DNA TGTGCCACCAGCAGCCCTAATCAGCCCCAGCATTTT.

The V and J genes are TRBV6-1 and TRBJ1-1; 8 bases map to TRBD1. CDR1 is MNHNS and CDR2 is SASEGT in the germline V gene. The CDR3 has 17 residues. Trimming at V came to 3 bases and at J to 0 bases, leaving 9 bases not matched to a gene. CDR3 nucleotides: TGTGCCAGCAGTGACCCCGGGACAGGAACTATGAACACTGAAGCTTTCTTT. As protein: CASSDPGTGTMNTEAFF.